This TCR beta chain came from a study of OX40 agonist ivuxolimab in advanced cancers. Study-level information: Eligibility admitted prior anti-PD-1, anti-PD-L1 or anti-CTLA-4 therapy; about 42% had some. Partial responses occurred in three patients (one hepatocellular carcinoma, two cutaneous melanoma).

Per germline, CDR1 SGHRS and CDR2 YFSETQ. The CDR3 extends over 15 amino acids. V lost 0 bases and J lost 0, with 7 bases in between. Sampling of blood occurred at baseline, cycle 4 day 1, and cycle 7 day 1. Clones were read by immunoSEQ multiplex PCR, and TCRdb kept only the in-frame ones, dropping some. The top ten clones hold under 7.5% of a sample with tens of thousands of clones, about 86% of them seen once. The chain recombines TRBV5-1 with TRBJ1-5; D call uncertain. The receptor comes from an adult with an advanced solid tumor such as melanoma, head and neck, liver or kidney cancer. The input for sequencing was CD4+ or CD8+ T cells sorted from blood, taken in a trial of the OX40 agonist ivuxolimab. CDR3 in amino acids: CASSLGGNSNQPQHF. The CDR3 DNA reads TGCGCCAGCAGCTTGGGAGGAAATAGCAATCAGCCCCAGCATTTT.